This entry lists 30 T cell receptor beta chains sequenced from one sample in a study of blood T cell repertoires in COVID-19. Generated by immunoSEQ multiplex PCR, the TCRdb table keeps only in-frame clones and is missing some. The top ten clones hold 15% to 20% of a sample with about 28,000 clones, 81% of them seen once. Sequencing was carried out using peripheral blood. Source of these receptors: a woman aged 60 to 75 with acute or convalescent COVID-19.

The chain combines TRBV3-1 (or the pseudogene TRBV3-2) with TRBJ2-3; D may be TRBD2 (6 bases). The CDR3 is 14 amino acids. The germline V gene has CDR1 LGHDT and CDR2 YNNKEL (reference sequence). Trimming took 4 bases from V and 4 from J, leaving 12 bases between them. The CDR3 reads CASSLSRGPDTQYF. CDR3 DNA sequence: TGTGCCAGCAGCCTGTCGCGGGGCCCAGATACGCAGTATTTT.

The chain couples TRBV7-9 to TRBJ1-1; D is unresolved. The germline V gene encodes CDR1 SEHNR and CDR2 FQNEAQ (reference sequence). The CDR3 loop spans 15 amino acids. Trimming stripped 4 bases from V and 4 bases from J, with 16 bases between. The chain's CDR3 is CASSSGGRGGTEAFF. DNA of the CDR3: TGTGCCAGCAGCTCCGGTGGGCGGGGTGGCACTGAAGCTTTCTTT.

The table lists this clone with a few counts. The chain joins TRBV7-8 to TRBJ2-3, with 7 bases identical to TRBD2. The CDR3 spans 15 residues. Germline CDR1 is SGHVS and CDR2 is FQNEAQ. The V segment lost 8 bases and the J segment 0 bases; nucleotides outside the gene matches: 8. In DNA form, the CDR3 reads TGTGCCAGCGGGGGGGGGACTTTTAGCACAGATACGCAGTATTTT. It is translated as CASGGGTFSTDTQYF. Full variable domain (outside the CDR3, taken from reference TRBV7-8 and TRBJ2-3): GAGVSQSPRYKVAKRGQDVALRCDPISGHVSLFWYQQALGQGPEFLTYFQNEAQLDKSGLPSDRFFAERPEGSVSTLKIQRTQQEDSAVYLCASGGGTFSTDTQYFGPGTRLTVL.

The CDR3 spells CASSPETSGGRTGELFF. DNA of the CDR3: TGTGCCAGCAGCCCAGAGACTAGCGGGGGGCGTACCGGGGAGCTGTTTTTT. V gene TRBV5-4 combines with J gene TRBJ2-2; the match to TRBD2 covers 13 bases. V was clipped by 4 bases and J by 5 bases; unmatched bases: 8. The CDR3 is 17 amino acids. Germline V gene sequence: CDR1 SGHNT, CDR2 YYREEE (reference sequence).

The rearrangement links TRBV2 to TRBJ2-7; 9 bases align to TRBD1. This CDR3 is built from 14 residues. V was clipped by 11 bases and J by 7 bases; unmatched bases: 15. The germline CDR1 and CDR2 sequences are SNHLY and FYNNEI. For the CDR3, the DNA is TGTGCCTCCGAGCGGGACAGGGCTACGATTGAGCAGTACTTC. Translating gives CASERDRATIEQYF.

This chain links TRBV7-6 with TRBJ2-3, with 8 bases matching TRBD1. Germline CDR1 SGHVS, CDR2 FNYEAQ. The CDR3 sequence is 15 residues long. Losses at the gene ends were 3 bases for V and 1 base for J; bases not matched to a gene: 3. The DNA of the CDR3 is TGTGCCAGCAGCTTCGGACAGGGAGGCACAGATACGCAGTATTTT. Translated, it gives CASSFGQGGTDTQYF. Filled out from reference TRBV7-6 and TRBJ2-3, the complete variable domain reads GAGVSQSPRYKVTKRGQDVALRCDPISGHVSLYWYRQALGQGPEFLTYFNYEAQQDKSGLPNDRFSAERPEGSISTLTIQRTEQRDSAMYRCASSFGQGGTDTQYFGPGTRLTVL.

This chain joins TRBV5-1 and TRBJ1-1; maybe TRBD1 (6 bases). V lost 0 bases to trimming and J lost 0 bases, with 15 bases between them. The length of the CDR3 is 17 residues. Germline-derived CDR1 and CDR2 are SGHRS and YFSETQ. The CDR3 sequence: CASSLAGARSMNTEAFF. DNA for the CDR3: TGCGCCAGCAGCTTGGCAGGGGCTCGGAGTATGAACACTGAAGCTTTCTTT. The complete variable domain, with remaining parts taken from reference TRBV5-1 and TRBJ1-1, reads KAGVTQTPRYLIKTRGQQVTLSCSPISGHRSVSWYQQTPGQGLQFLFEYFSETQRNKGNFPGRFSGRQFSNSRSEMNVSTLELGDSALYLCASSLAGARSMNTEAFFGQGTRLTVV.

The gene calls are TRBV28 and TRBJ2-6; a weak D match, TRBD2 (6 bases). Trimming shortened V by 3 bases and J by 1 base, and 7 bases separated the two germline ends. CDR1 and CDR2 (germline): MDHEN, SYDVKM. There are 15 residues in the CDR3. As DNA, the CDR3 is TGTGCCAGCAGTTTGGCGGGATCTGGGGCCAACGTCCTGACTTTC. This gives the protein CASSLAGSGANVLTF.

This clone was observed a handful of times. The chain couples TRBV19 to TRBJ2-7; TRBD1 matches at 7 bases. V was clipped by 11 bases and J by 2 bases; unmatched bases: 12. Germline V lookup: CDR1 LNHDA, CDR2 SQIVND (reference sequence). The CDR3 totals 14 residues. Written as DNA, the CDR3 is TGTGCCTCCAGAGACAGGGTAGGGCCCTACGAGCAGTACTTC. It translates to CASRDRVGPYEQYF. The full variable domain, with the rest looked up from reference TRBV19 and TRBJ2-7, is DGGITQSPKYLFRKEGQNVTLSCEQNLNHDAMYWYRQDPGQGLRLIYYSQIVNDFQKGDIAEGYSVSREKKESFPLTVTSAQKNPTAFYLCASRDRVGPYEQYFGPGTRLTVT.

Here the CDR3 DNA reads TGTGCCAGCAGTCTCCGGCAGGGGGTGGGGGAGCAGTACTTC. As protein: CASSLRQGVGEQYF. The chain couples TRBV6-5 to TRBJ2-7, with 7 bases fitting TRBD1. CDR3 length: 14 residues. The J segment lost 7 bases and the V segment lost 5 bases, leaving 11 bases of the junction unmatched. Germline loops: CDR1 MNHEY, CDR2 SVGAGI.

V and J are TRBV28 and TRBJ2-5; 7 positions match TRBD1. V lost 5 bases and J lost 5; bases outside the gene matches: 11. The CDR3 loop spans 15 amino acids. Germline V gives CDR1 MDHEN, CDR2 SYDVKM. The CDR3 DNA follows: TGTGCCAGCAGTGCGACAGGGTTTTCTTTGGAGACCCAGTACTTC. Its translation is CASSATGFSLETQYF.

This clone was picked up a small number of times. The rearrangement uses TRBV30 and TRBJ2-3; 8 positions agree with TRBD2. With 1 base clipped from V and 0 bases from J, the junction kept 3 bases outside the gene matches. The CDR3 runs 15 residues. Germline V gives CDR1 GTSNPN, CDR2 SVGIG (reference sequence). Here the CDR3 reads CAWSDSGASTDTQYF. The CDR3 nucleotides read TGTGCCTGGAGTGATAGCGGGGCTAGCACAGATACGCAGTATTTT.

This chain connects TRBV25-1 to TRBJ1-2; a possible D gene is TRBD1 (5 bases). V shed 5 bases and J shed 2 bases, with 15 bases lying between them. Germline V lookup: CDR1 MGHDK, CDR2 SYGVNS. This CDR3 contains 15 residues. The CDR3 coding sequence is TGTGCCAGCAGTTCCAACCCGACAGCAAACTATGGCTACACCTTC. It specifies CASSSNPTANYGYTF.

This clone was seen a single time. In DNA, the CDR3 is TGTGCCAGCAGCAGAGGCTTAACCTACAATGAGCAGTTCTTC. It is translated as CASSRGLTYNEQFF. V gene TRBV5-6 combines with J gene TRBJ2-1; D not resolved. Trimming shortened V by 4 bases and J by 2 bases, and 10 bases separated the two germline ends. The germline V gene has CDR1 SGHDT and CDR2 YYEEEE. CDR3 length: 14 amino acids.

This clone was seen just once. The V gene is TRBV30, the J gene TRBJ1-4; TRBD1 aligns across 9 bases. V was pared by 5 bases and J by 8 bases, with 15 bases of the junction left unmatched. The CDR3 totals 16 residues. CDR1 is GTSNPN, CDR2 SVGIG, per germline (reference sequence). DNA of the CDR3: TGTGCCTGGCACAGGGGGCACTATTTATTGGACGAAAAACTGTTTTTT. It translates to CAWHRGHYLLDEKLFF.

The chain couples TRBV5-1 to TRBJ1-1; D remains unclear. The germline V and J ends were trimmed by 2 bases and 3 bases, with 14 bases remaining between them. The CDR3 sequence is 15 residues long. Germline-derived CDR1 and CDR2 are SGHRS and YFSETQ. CDR3 nucleotide sequence: TGCGCCAGCAGCTTAGCCCCCGGGAGGGACACTGAAGCTTTCTTT. This encodes CASSLAPGRDTEAFF.

The chain couples TRBV5-1 to TRBJ1-1; possibly TRBD1 for D (5 bases). With 0 bases removed from V and 4 bases from J, the gap between germline ends came to 10 bases. Germline loops: CDR1 SGHRS, CDR2 YFSETQ. The CDR3 runs 14 residues. The CDR3 loop is CASSLVRQGTEAFF. The CDR3 DNA sequence: TGCGCCAGCAGCTTGGTCAGGCAGGGCACTGAAGCTTTCTTT.

The chain is built from TRBV5-1 and TRBJ2-4, with 7 positions matching TRBD1. This CDR3 has 17 amino acids. Germline assignment: CDR1 SGHRS and CDR2 YFSETQ. With 0 bases clipped from V and 0 bases from J, the junction kept 6 bases outside the gene matches. CDR3 loop: CASSLDRGHLAKNIQYF. CDR3 in DNA: TGCGCCAGCAGCTTGGACAGGGGACACTTAGCCAAAAACATTCAGTACTTC. Supplemented by reference TRBV5-1 and TRBJ2-4, the full variable domain reads KAGVTQTPRYLIKTRGQQVTLSCSPISGHRSVSWYQQTPGQGLQFLFEYFSETQRNKGNFPGRFSGRQFSNSRSEMNVSTLELGDSALYLCASSLDRGHLAKNIQYFGAGTRLSVL.

J is TRBJ2-1 and V is TRBV4-2; 7 positions match TRBD2. CDR1 and CDR2 from the germline V gene are LGHNA and YNFKEQ. Trimming at V came to 2 bases and at J to 9 bases, leaving 10 bases not matched to a gene. The CDR3 extends over 15 amino acids. This CDR3 reads CASSQWEGTGAEQFF. The DNA for the CDR3 is TGTGCCAGCAGCCAATGGGAGGGAACCGGTGCTGAGCAGTTCTTC.

This sequence joins TRBV5-6 and TRBJ1-2, with TRBD1 matching 7 bases. The J segment lost 11 bases and the V segment lost 5 bases, leaving 12 bases of the junction unmatched. The CDR3 runs 13 residues. Germline V gene sequence: CDR1 SGHDT, CDR2 YYEEEE. CDR3 DNA sequence: TGTGCCAGCAGTAGAGACAGGGTAGTTTGGTACACCTTC. It codes for CASSRDRVVWYTF.

The CDR3 DNA reads as TGTGCCAGCAGTGTCTCCAACGGACAGGAAAGGGGCTACACCTTC. Translated, it gives CASSVSNGQERGYTF. J is TRBJ1-2 and V is TRBV28; 7 bases are a match to TRBD1. The CDR3 is made up of 15 amino acids. The V and J ends lost 5 bases and 8 bases, in that order; junction bases with no gene match: 14. Per the germline V gene, CDR1 is MDHEN and CDR2 is SYDVKM.

The V gene is TRBV5-1, the J gene TRBJ2-7; 12 bases align to TRBD1. Losses at the gene ends were 1 base for V and 5 bases for J; bases not matched to a gene: 4. CDR3 length: 15 amino acids. Germline CDR1 SGHRS, CDR2 YFSETQ. The CDR3 loop reads CASSLSGTGGDEQYF. CDR3 DNA: TGCGCCAGCAGCTTGTCGGGGACAGGGGGCGACGAGCAGTACTTC.

The chain couples TRBV6-6 to TRBJ2-3, with 7 bases aligning to TRBD1. CDR3 size: 13 residues. Germline V lookup: CDR1 MNHNY, CDR2 SVGAGI (reference sequence). CDR3 DNA: TGTGCAGGGAAGGGGGCTGTCACAGATACGCAGTATTTT. This sequence encodes CAGKGAVTDTQYF.

This clone has just a few counts. This CDR3 reads CSVREGLPTNEQFF. CDR3 nucleotide sequence: TGCAGCGTGCGCGAGGGACTACCCACCAATGAGCAGTTCTTC. The J gene is TRBJ2-1, the V gene TRBV29-1; 7 nucleotides match TRBD2. Germline V gives CDR1 SQVTM, CDR2 ANQGSEA. This CDR3 spans 14 amino acids. The V gene end was trimmed by 6 bases and the J gene end by 6 bases; junction bases not matched to a gene: 11.

This clone is judged large. Other nucleotide sequences from this sample produce the same CDR3. The V and J genes are TRBV5-5 and TRBJ2-1; D uncertain. Germline assignment: CDR1 SGHKS and CDR2 YYEKEE (reference sequence). The CDR3 loop spans 13 amino acids. V lost 0 bases, J lost 4 bases, and 5 bases lay in between. The CDR3 bases are TGTGCCAGCAGCTTGGACAGTTACAATGAGCAGTTCTTC. This gives the protein CASSLDSYNEQFF. The full variable domain, its missing parts supplied by reference TRBV5-5 and TRBJ2-1, is DAGVTQSPTHLIKTRGQQVTLRCSPISGHKSVSWYQQVLGQGPQFIFQYYEKEERGRGNFPDRFSARQFPNYSSELNVNALLLGDSALYLCASSLDSYNEQFFGPGTRLTVL.

This clone was counted once. The chain couples TRBV7-2 to TRBJ2-7; D is perhaps TRBD1 (6 bases). Germline assignment: CDR1 SGHTA and CDR2 FQGNSA. The CDR3 is 13 amino acids. The V and J ends lost 10 bases and 2 bases respectively, with 15 bases between them. DNA of the CDR3: TGTACCACTAATAGGGCAGGGGCCTACGAGCAGTACTTC. The encoded protein is CTTNRAGAYEQYF.

The chain carries TRBV6-6 and TRBJ1-2; 7 bases line up with TRBD1. The ends lost 2 bases at V and 3 bases at J; junction bases unmatched: 3. Germline V gene data show CDR1 as MNHNY and CDR2 as SVGAGI (reference sequence). This CDR3 spans 14 amino acids. DNA for the CDR3: TGTGCCAGCAGTTACACCGACAGGGACTATGGCTACACCTTC. It encodes CASSYTDRDYGYTF.

The genes are TRBV5-5 and TRBJ2-6, with 9 bases matching TRBD2. Trimming removed 1 base from V and 0 bases from J; junction bases left unmatched: 11. This CDR3 is 20 amino acids long. The germline V gene has CDR1 SGHKS and CDR2 YYEKEE (reference sequence). Written as DNA, the CDR3 is TGTGCCAGCAGCTTGAGGTCGTCTAGCGGGGATCTCTCTGGGGCCAACGTCCTGACTTTC. Protein product: CASSLRSSSGDLSGANVLTF.

The V call is TRBV12-3 or TRBV12-4, the J call TRBJ2-1; maybe TRBD2 (5 bases). Trimming cost V 9 bases and J 10 bases, with 13 bases left between them. The CDR3 runs 11 residues. CDR3 sequence: CASRILAEQFF. CDR3 DNA sequence: TGTGCCAGTAGGATCTTAGCGGAGCAGTTCTTC.

The chain couples TRBV12-3 or TRBV12-4 to TRBJ2-1; 9 bases align to TRBD2. Trimming cost V 6 bases and J 13 bases; bases outside gene matches: 4. The CDR3 covers 11 residues. DNA of the CDR3: TGTGCCAGCAGCGCGGGGGGGCGTCAGTTCTTC. This translates into CASSAGGRQFF.